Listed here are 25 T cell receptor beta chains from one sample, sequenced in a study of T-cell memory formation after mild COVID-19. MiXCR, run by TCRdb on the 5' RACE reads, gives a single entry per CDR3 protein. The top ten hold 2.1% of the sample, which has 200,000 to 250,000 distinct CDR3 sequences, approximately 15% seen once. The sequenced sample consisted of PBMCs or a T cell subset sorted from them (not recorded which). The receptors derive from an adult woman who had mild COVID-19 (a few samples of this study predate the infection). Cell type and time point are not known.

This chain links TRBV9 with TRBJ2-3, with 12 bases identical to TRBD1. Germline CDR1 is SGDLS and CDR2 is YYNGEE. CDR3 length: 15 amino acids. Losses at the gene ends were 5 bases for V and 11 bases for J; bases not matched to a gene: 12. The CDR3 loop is CASRRGQGATSGQYF. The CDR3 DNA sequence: TGTGCCAGCAGACGGGGACAGGGGGCAACCTCGGGGCAGTATTTT.

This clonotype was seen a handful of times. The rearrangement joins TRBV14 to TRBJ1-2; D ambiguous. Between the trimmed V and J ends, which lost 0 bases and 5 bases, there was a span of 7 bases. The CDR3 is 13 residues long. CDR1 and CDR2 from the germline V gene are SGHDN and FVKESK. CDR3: CASSQERFYGYTF. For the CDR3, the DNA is TGTGCCAGCAGCCAAGAACGGTTTTATGGCTACACCTTC.

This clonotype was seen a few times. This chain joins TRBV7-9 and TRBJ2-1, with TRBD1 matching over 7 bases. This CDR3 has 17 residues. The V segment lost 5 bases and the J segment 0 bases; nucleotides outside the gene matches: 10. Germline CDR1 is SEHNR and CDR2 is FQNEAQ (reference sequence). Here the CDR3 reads CASSPPKDRRSYNEQFF. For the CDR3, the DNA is TGTGCCAGCAGCCCCCCGAAGGACAGGCGCTCCTACAATGAGCAGTTCTTC.

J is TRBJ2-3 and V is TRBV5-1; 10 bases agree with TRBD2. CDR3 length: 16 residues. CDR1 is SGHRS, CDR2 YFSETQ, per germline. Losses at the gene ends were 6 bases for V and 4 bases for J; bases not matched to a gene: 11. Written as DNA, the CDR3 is TGCGCCAGCAAAAAAGCGGGAGGGCCTAATGCAGATACGCAGTATTTT. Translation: CASKKAGGPNADTQYF.

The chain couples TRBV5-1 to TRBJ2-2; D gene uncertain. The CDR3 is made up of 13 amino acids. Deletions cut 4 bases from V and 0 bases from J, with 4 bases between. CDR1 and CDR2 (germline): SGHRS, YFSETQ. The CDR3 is CASSTANTGELFF. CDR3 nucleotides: TGCGCCAGCAGCACCGCGAACACCGGGGAGCTGTTTTTT. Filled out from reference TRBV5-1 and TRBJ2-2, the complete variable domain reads KAGVTQTPRYLIKTRGQQVTLSCSPISGHRSVSWYQQTPGQGLQFLFEYFSETQRNKGNFPGRFSGRQFSNSRSEMNVSTLELGDSALYLCASSTANTGELFFGEGSRLTVL.

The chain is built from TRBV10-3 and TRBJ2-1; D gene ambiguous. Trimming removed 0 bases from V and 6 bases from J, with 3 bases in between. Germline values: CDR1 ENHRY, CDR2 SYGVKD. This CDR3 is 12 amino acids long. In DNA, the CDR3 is TGTGCCATCAGTGAGTCTGCCAATGAGCAGTTCTTC. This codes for CAISESANEQFF.

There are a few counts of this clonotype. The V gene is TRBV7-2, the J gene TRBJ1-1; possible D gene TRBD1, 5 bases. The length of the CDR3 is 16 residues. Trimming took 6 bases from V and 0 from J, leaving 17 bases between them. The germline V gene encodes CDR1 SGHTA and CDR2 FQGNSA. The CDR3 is CASRSVQRGLNTEAFF. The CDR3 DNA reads TGTGCCAGCAGATCTGTCCAGAGGGGACTGAACACTGAAGCTTTCTTT. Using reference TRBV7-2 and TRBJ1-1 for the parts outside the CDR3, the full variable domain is GAGVSQSPSNKVTEKGKDVELRCDPISGHTALYWYRQSLGQGLEFLIYFQGNSAPDKSGLPSDRFSAERTGGSVSTLTIQRTQQEDSAVYLCASRSVQRGLNTEAFFGQGTRLTVV.

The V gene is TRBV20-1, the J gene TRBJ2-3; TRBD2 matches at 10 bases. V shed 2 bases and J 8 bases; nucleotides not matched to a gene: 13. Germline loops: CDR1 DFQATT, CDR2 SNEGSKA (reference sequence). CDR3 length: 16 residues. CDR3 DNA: TGCAGTGCTAGAACCTGGACTAGCGGTACACAGGGTACGCAGTATTTT. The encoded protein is CSARTWTSGTQGTQYF.

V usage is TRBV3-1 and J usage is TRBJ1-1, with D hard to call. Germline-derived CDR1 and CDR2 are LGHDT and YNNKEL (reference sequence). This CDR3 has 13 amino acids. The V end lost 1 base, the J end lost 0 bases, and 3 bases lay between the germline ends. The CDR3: CASSQVLNTEAFF. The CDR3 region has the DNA TGTGCCAGCAGCCAAGTCTTGAACACTGAAGCTTTCTTT.

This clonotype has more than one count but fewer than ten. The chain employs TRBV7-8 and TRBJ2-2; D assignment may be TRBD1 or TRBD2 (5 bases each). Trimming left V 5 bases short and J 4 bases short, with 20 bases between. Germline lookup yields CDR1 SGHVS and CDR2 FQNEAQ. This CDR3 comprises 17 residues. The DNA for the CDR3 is TGTGCCAGCAGCCTCGCGGCCGGGACCGCAGGCACCGGGGAGCTGTTTTTT. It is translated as CASSLAAGTAGTGELFF.

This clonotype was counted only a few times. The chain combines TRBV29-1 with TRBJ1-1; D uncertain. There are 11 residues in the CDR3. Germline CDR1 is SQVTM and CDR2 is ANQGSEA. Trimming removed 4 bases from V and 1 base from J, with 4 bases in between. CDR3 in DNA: TGCAGCGTTGCGAGGAACACTGAAGCTTTCTTT. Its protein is CSVARNTEAFF.

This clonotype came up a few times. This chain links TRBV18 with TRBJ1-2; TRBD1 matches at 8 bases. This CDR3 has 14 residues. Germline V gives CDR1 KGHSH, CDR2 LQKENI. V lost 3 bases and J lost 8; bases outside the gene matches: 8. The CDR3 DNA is TGTGCCAGCTCACCCGGACAGGGAACTATGGGCTACACCTTC. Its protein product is CASSPGQGTMGYTF.

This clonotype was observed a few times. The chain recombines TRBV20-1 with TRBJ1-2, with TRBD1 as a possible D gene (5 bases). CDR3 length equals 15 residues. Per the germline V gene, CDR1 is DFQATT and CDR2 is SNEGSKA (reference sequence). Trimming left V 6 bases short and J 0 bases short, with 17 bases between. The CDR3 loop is CSAPREVLANYGYTF. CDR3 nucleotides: TGCAGTGCCCCCAGGGAGGTGTTAGCTAACTATGGCTACACCTTC.

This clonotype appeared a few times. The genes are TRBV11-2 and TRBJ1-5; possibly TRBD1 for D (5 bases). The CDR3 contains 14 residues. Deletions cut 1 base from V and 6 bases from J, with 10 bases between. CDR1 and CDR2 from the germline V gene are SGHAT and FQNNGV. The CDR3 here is CASSLAGGTQPQHF. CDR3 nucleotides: TGTGCCAGCAGCTTAGCCGGTGGGACTCAGCCCCAGCATTTT.

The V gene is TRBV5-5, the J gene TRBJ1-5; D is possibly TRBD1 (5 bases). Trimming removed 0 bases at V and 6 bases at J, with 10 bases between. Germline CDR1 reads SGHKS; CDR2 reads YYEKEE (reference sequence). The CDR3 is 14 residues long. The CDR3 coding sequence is TGTGCCAGCAGCTTGGAGGCAGGGATTCAGCCCCAGCATTTT. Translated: CASSLEAGIQPQHF.

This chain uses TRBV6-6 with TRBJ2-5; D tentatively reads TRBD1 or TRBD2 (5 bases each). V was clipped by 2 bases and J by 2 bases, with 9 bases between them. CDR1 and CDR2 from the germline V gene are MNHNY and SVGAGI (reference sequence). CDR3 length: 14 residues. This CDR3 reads CASSYRDPQETQYF. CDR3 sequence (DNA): TGTGCCAGCAGTTACAGGGACCCACAAGAGACCCAGTACTTC.

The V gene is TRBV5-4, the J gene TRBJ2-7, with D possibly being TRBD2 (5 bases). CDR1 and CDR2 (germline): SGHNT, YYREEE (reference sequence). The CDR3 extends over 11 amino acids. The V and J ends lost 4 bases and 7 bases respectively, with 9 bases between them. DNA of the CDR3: TGTGCCAGCAGCGCCACGGGAGAGCAGTACTTC. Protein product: CASSATGEQYF.

The CDR3 nucleotides read TGTGCCAGCAGCGTCGGGGGAGAAGGGGGTAATGAAAAACTGTTTTTT. This sequence encodes CASSVGGEGGNEKLFF. The J gene is TRBJ1-4, the V gene TRBV9, with TRBD1 as a possible D gene (6 bases). The V and J ends lost 2 bases and 4 bases respectively, with 15 bases between them. The CDR3 consists of 16 residues. Germline V CDR1 and CDR2: SGDLS, YYNGEE.

CDR3: CSAGSYNRGGELFF. DNA of the CDR3: TGCAGCGCCGGGAGCTATAACCGGGGCGGGGAGCTGTTTTTT. The chain is built from TRBV29-1 and TRBJ2-2, with D perhaps matching TRBD2 (6 bases). Germline V gene lookup returns CDR1 SQVTM and CDR2 ANQGSEA. The CDR3 sequence is 14 residues long. Trimming left V 7 bases short and J 7 bases short, with 19 bases between.

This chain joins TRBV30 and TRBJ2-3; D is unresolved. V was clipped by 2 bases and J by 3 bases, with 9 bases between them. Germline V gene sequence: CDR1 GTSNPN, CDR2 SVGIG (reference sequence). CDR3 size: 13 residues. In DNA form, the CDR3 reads TGTGCCTGGAGTCCCGGGCAGACAGATACGCAGTATTTT. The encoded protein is CAWSPGQTDTQYF.

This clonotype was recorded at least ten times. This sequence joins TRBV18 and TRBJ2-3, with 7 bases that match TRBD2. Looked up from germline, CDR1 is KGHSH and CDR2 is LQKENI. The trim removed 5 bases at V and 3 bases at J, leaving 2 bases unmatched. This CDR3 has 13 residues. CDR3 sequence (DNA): TGTGCCAGCTCATCGGGGGGTACAGATACGCAGTATTTT. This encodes CASSSGGTDTQYF.

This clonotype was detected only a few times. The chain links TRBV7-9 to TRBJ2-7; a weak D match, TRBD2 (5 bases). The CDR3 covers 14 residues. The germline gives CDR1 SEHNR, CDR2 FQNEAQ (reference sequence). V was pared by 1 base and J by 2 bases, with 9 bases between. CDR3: CASSLGERTYEQYF. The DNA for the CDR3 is TGTGCCAGCAGCTTAGGGGAGAGAACCTACGAGCAGTACTTC.

CDR3 nucleotides: TGCAGTGGGGGACAGGGGAACTATGGCTACACCTTC. It yields the protein CSGGQGNYGYTF. The chain carries TRBV20-1 and TRBJ1-2, with TRBD1 matching 10 bases. The CDR3 runs 12 residues. Losses at the gene ends were 7 bases for V and 2 bases for J; bases not matched to a gene: 1. Germline values: CDR1 DFQATT, CDR2 SNEGSKA (reference sequence).

The CDR3 coding sequence is TGTGCCAGTAGTTTTACAGACAGGGTGAATGAGCAGTTCTTC. Translating gives CASSFTDRVNEQFF. The chain uses TRBV19 and TRBJ2-1; 7 positions match TRBD1. CDR1 and CDR2 (germline): LNHDA, SQIVND (reference sequence). V lost 5 bases to trimming and J lost 7 bases; unmatched junction nucleotides: 8. CDR3 length: 14 amino acids. The variable domain in full, with the rest retrieved from reference TRBV19 and TRBJ2-1, is DGGITQSPKYLFRKEGQNVTLSCEQNLNHDAMYWYRQDPGQGLRLIYYSQIVNDFQKGDIAEGYSVSREKKESFPLTVTSAQKNPTAFYLCASSFTDRVNEQFFGPGTRLTVL.

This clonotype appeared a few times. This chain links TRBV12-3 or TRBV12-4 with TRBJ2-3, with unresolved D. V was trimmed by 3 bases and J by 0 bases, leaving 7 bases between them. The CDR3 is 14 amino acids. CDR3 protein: CASSFELSTDTQYF. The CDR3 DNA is TGTGCCAGCAGTTTCGAACTTAGCACAGATACGCAGTATTTT.